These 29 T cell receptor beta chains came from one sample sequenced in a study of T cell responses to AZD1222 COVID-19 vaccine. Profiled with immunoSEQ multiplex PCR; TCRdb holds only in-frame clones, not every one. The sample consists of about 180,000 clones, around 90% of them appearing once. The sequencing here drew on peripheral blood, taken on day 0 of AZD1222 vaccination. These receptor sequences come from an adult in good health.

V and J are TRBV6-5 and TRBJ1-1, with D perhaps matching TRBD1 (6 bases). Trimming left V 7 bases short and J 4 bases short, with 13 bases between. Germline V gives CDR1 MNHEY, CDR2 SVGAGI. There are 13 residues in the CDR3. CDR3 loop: CASTRSGVTEAFF. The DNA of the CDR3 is TGTGCCAGCACCAGATCAGGGGTCACTGAAGCTTTCTTT.

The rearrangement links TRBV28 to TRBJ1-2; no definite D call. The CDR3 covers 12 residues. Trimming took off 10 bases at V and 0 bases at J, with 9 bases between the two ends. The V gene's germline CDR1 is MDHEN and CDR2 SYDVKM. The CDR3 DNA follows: TGTGCCATAGAGTTAGCTAACTATGGCTACACCTTC. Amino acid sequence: CAIELANYGYTF.

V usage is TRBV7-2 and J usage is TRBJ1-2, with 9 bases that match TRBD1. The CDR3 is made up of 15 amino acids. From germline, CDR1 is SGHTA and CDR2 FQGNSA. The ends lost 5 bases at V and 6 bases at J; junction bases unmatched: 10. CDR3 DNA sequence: TGTGCCAGCAGCAAACGACAGGGGGTTGGGCATGGCTACACCTTC. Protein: CASSKRQGVGHGYTF.

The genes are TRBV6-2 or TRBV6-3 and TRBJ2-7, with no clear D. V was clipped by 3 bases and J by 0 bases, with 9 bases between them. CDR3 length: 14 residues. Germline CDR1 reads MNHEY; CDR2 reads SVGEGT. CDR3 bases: TGTGCCAGCAGTTATCTGGACGGCTCCTACGAGCAGTACGTC. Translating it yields CASSYLDGSYEQYV.

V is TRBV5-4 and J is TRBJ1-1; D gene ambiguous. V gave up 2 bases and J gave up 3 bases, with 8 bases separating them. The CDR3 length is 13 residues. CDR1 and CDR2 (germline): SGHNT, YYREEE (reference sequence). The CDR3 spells CASSFGRDTEAFF. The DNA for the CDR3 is TGTGCCAGCAGCTTCGGGAGGGACACTGAAGCTTTCTTT.

DNA of the CDR3: TGTGCCAGCAGTTTATTGGGCGGGTTCTTCACTGAAGCTTTCTTT. Its protein is CASSLLGGFFTEAFF. This sequence joins TRBV28 and TRBJ1-1, with no clear D. The length of the CDR3 is 15 residues. The germline V and J ends were trimmed by 1 base and 4 bases, with 13 bases remaining between them. Germline CDR1 MDHEN, CDR2 SYDVKM.

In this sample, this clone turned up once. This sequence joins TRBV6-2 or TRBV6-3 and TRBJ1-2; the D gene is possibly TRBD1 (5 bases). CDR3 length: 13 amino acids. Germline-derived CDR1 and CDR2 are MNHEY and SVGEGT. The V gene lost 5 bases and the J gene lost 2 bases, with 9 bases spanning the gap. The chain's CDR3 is CASSGAVNYGYTF. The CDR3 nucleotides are TGTGCCAGCAGTGGGGCGGTGAACTATGGCTACACCTTC.

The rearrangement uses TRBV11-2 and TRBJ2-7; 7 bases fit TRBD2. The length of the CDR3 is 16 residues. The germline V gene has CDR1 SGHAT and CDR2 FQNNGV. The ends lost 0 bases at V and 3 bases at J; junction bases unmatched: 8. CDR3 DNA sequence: TGTGCCAGCAGCTTAGAGATCGCTAGCGGTTACTACGAGCAGTACTTC. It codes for CASSLEIASGYYEQYF.

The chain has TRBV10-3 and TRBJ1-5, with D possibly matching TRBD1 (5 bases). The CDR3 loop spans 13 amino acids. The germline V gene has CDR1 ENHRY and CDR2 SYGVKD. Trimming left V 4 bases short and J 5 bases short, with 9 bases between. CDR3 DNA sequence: TGTGCCATCAGTGCAGGGTTTGATCAGCCCCAGCATTTT. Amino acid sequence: CAISAGFDQPQHF.

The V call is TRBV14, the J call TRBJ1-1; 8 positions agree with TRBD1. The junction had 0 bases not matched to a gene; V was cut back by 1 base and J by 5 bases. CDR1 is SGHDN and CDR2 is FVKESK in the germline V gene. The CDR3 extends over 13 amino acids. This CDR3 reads CASSQGTGTEAFF. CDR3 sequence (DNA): TGTGCCAGCAGCCAAGGGACAGGGACTGAAGCTTTCTTT.

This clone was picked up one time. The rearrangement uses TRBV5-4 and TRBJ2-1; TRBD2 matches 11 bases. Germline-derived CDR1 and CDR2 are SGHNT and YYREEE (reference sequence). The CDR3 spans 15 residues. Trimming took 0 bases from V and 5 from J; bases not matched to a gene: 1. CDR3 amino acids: CASSLGLAGNNEQFF. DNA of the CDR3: TGTGCCAGCAGCTTGGGACTAGCGGGGAACAATGAGCAGTTCTTC.

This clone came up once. The CDR3 DNA is TGTGCCATCAGTGAGTCGTGGAGCTCCTACAATGAGCAGTTCTTC. Amino acids: CAISESWSSYNEQFF. The chain recombines TRBV10-3 with TRBJ2-1; the D is unclear. With 0 bases removed from V and 0 bases from J, the gap between germline ends came to 6 bases. CDR1 and CDR2 (germline): ENHRY, SYGVKD. The CDR3 is made up of 15 amino acids.

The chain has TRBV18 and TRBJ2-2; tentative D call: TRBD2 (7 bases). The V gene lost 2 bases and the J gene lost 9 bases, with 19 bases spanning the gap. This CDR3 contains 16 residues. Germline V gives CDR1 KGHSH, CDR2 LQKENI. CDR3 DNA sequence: TGTGCCAGCTCACCATCCACGGGGGGCCTAATCTGGGAGCTGTTTTTT. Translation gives CASSPSTGGLIWELFF.

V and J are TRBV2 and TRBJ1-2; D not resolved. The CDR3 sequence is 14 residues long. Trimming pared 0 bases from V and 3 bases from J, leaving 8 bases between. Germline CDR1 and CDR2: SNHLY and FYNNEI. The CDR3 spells CASSEALRDYGYTF. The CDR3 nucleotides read TGTGCCAGCAGTGAAGCCCTTCGGGACTATGGCTACACCTTC.

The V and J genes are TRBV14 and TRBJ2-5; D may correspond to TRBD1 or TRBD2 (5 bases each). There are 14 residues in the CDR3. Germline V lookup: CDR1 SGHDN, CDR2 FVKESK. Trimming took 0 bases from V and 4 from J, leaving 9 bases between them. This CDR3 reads CASSQDMRGETQYF. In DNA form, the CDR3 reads TGTGCCAGCAGCCAAGACATGAGGGGAGAGACCCAGTACTTC.

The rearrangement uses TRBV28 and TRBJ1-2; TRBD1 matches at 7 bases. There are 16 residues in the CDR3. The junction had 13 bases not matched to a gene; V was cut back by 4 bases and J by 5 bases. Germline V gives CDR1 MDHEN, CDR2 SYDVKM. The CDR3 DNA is TGTGCCAGCAGTTCCATCGGGACAGACAATTTATATGGCTACACCTTC. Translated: CASSSIGTDNLYGYTF.

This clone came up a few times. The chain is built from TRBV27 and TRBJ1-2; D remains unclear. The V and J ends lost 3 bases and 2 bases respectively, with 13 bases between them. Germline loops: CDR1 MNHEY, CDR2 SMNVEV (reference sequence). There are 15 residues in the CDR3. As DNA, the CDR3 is TGTGCCAGCAGTTTGTTCGGGAGAGTAAACTATGGCTACACCTTC. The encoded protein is CASSLFGRVNYGYTF.

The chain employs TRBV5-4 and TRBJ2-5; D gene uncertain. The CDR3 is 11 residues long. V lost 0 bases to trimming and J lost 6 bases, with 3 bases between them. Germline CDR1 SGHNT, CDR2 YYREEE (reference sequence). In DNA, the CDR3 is TGTGCCAGCAGCTTGGCACAGACCCAGTACTTC. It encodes CASSLAQTQYF.

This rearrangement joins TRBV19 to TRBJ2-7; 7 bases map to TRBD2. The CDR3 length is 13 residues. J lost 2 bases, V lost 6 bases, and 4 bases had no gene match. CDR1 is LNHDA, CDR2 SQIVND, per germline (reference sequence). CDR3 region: CASRTRGAYEQYF. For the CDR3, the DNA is TGTGCCAGTAGGACCCGGGGGGCCTACGAGCAGTACTTC.

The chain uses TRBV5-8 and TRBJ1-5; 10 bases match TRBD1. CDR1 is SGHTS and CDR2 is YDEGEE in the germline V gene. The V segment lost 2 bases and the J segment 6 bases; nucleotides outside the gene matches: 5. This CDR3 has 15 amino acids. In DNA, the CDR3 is TGTGCCAGCAGCTTCGGACAGGGGGAGAGTCAGCCCCAGCATTTT. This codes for CASSFGQGESQPQHF.

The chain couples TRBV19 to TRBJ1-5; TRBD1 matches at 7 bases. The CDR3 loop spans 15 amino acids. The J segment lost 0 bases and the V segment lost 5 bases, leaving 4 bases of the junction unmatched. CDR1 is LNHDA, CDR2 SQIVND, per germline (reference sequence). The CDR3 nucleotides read TGTGCCAGTAGTCCGGGACAGAGTAGCAATCAGCCCCAGCATTTT. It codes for CASSPGQSSNQPQHF.

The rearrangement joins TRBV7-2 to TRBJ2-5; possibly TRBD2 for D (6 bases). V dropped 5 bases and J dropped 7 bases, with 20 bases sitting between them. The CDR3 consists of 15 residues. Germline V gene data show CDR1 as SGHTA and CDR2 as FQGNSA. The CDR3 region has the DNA TGTGCCAGCAGCGCTAGGACTACGATGGGGTGGACCCAGTACTTC. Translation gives CASSARTTMGWTQYF.

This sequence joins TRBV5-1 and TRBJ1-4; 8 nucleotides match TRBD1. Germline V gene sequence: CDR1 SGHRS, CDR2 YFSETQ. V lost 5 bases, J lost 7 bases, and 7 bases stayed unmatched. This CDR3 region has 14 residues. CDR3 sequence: CASRSRTGTEKLFF. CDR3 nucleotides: TGCGCCAGCAGATCGCGGACAGGGACTGAAAAACTGTTTTTT.

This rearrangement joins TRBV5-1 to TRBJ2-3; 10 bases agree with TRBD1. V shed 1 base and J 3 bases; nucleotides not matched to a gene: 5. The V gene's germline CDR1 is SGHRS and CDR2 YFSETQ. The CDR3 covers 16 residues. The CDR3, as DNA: TGCGCCAGCAGCTTGTCCGGGACAGGGGTAACAGATACGCAGTATTTT. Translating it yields CASSLSGTGVTDTQYF.

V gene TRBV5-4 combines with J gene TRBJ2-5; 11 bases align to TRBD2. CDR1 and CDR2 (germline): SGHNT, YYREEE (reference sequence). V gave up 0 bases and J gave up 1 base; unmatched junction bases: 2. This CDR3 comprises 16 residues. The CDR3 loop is CASSLVGTSGQETQYF. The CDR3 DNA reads TGTGCCAGCAGCTTGGTGGGGACTAGCGGCCAAGAGACCCAGTACTTC. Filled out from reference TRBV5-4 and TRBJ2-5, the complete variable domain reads ETGVTQSPTHLIKTRGQQVTLRCSSQSGHNTVSWYQQALGQGPQFIFQYYREEENGRGNFPPRFSGLQFPNYSSELNVNALELDDSALYLCASSLVGTSGQETQYFGPGTRLLVL.

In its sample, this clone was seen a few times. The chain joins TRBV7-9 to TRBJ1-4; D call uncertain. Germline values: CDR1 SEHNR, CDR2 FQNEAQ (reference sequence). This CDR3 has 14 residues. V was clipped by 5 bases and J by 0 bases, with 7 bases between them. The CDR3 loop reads CASSRFATNEKLFF. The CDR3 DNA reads TGTGCCAGCAGCCGGTTTGCAACTAATGAAAAACTGTTTTTT.

CDR3 in DNA: TGTGCCAGTAGTATCCACCCCACCCTCTCCGACAGGCCCAATCAGCCCCAGCATTTT. It encodes CASSIHPTLSDRPNQPQHF. This sequence joins TRBV19 and TRBJ1-5; a weak D match, TRBD1 (6 bases). The CDR3 sequence is 19 residues long. Looked up from germline, CDR1 is LNHDA and CDR2 is SQIVND (reference sequence). V lost 3 bases and J lost 3, with 24 bases in between.

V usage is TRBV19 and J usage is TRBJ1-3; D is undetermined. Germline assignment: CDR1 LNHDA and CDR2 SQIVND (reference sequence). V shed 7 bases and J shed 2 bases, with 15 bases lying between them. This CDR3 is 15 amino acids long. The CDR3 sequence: CASTLGGRTGNTIYF. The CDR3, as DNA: TGTGCCAGTACCTTGGGAGGCAGAACTGGAAACACCATATATTTT.

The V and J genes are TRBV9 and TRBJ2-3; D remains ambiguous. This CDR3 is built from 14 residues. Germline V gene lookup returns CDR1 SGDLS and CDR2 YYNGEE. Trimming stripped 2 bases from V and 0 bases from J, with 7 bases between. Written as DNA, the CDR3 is TGTGCCAGCAGCGTCAATCCCAGCACAGATACGCAGTATTTT. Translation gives CASSVNPSTDTQYF.